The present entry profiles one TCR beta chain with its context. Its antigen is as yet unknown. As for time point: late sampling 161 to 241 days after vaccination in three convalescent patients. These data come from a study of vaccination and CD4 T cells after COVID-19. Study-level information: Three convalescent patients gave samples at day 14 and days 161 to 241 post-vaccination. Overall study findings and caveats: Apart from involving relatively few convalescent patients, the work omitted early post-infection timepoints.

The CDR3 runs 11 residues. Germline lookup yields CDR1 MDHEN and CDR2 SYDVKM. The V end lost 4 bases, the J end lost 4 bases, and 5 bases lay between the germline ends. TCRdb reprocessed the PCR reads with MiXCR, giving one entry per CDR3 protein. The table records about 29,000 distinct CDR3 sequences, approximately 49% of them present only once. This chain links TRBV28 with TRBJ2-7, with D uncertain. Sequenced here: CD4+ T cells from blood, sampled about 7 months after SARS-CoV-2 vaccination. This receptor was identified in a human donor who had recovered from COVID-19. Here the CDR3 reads CASSYEYEQYF. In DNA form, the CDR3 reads TGTGCCAGCAGTTACGAATACGAGCAGTACTTC.